The next 3 T cell receptor beta chains were all read from a single sample in a study of shared clonotypes between healthy human individuals. Measured with immunoSEQ multiplex PCR; TCRdb has only the in-frame clones, and not every one. The profile covers more than 1 million clones, with roughly 74% appearing a single time and 0.4% to 0.55% taken by the ten largest. Sequencing used memory CD4+ T cells from PBMCs. Subset here: CD45RA-negative fraction. The receptors shown here come from a man aged 18 to 29 in good health. Some clones in this sample may be carry-over from other donors' samples.

The sample holds a few counts of this clone. The rearrangement links TRBV28 to TRBJ1-4, with D unclear. The V and J ends lost 6 bases and 8 bases respectively, with 10 bases between them. The CDR3 is made up of 12 amino acids. CDR1 and CDR2 from the germline V gene are MDHEN and SYDVKM. The CDR3 DNA reads as TGTGCCAGCAGCTCCGCCCCGGAAAAACTGTTTTTT. Translated: CASSSAPEKLFF.

In its sample, this clone was seen a few times. The chain uses TRBV28 and TRBJ2-7; 9 bases are shared with TRBD1. With 7 bases clipped from V and 1 base from J, the junction kept 5 bases outside the gene matches. From germline, CDR1 is MDHEN and CDR2 SYDVKM. The CDR3 length is 14 residues. CDR3 in amino acids: CASNTGTGSYEQYF. The CDR3 DNA reads as TGTGCCAGCAACACCGGGACAGGGTCCTACGAGCAGTACTTC.

With regard to this clone: The same CDR3 also results from other DNA sequences found in this sample. The rearrangement uses TRBV4-1 and TRBJ2-3, with D perhaps TRBD2 (6 bases). This CDR3 has 16 residues. The V gene lost 4 bases and the J gene lost 0 bases, with 14 bases spanning the gap. In germline, CDR1 is MGHRA, CDR2 YSYEKL. The CDR3: CASSPRVAASTDTQYF. Here the CDR3 DNA reads TGCGCCAGCAGCCCCCGGGTAGCGGCCAGCACAGATACGCAGTATTTT.